This TCR beta chain derives from a study of T cell responses to AZD1222 COVID-19 vaccine. Looking at the study overall: Second-dose schedules of about 4 or about 12 weeks were combined.

This CDR3 spans 14 amino acids. The ends were cut back, 1 base at V and 4 bases at J, with 8 bases in the middle. In germline, CDR1 is LNHNV, CDR2 YYDKDF (reference sequence). This clone was recorded only once. Its cognate antigen is unknown. This table comes from immunoSEQ multiplex PCR, and its TCRdb copy is limited to in-frame clones, with some not included. Of 130,000 or so clones listed, approximately 92% are singletons. Broader study findings: In a largely white British group with more females than males, clonal diversity was possibly underestimated. AZD1222 recipients seropositive at baseline numbered only six.

Sequences were derived from peripheral blood, sampled on day 0 of AZD1222 vaccination. The sequence derives from an adult in good health. This sequence joins TRBV15 and TRBJ1-5; no clear D. The CDR3 coding sequence is TGTGCCACCAGCAGAGGGCAACTAAATCAGCCCCAGCATTTT. Its translation is CATSRGQLNQPQHF.